These 8 T cell receptor beta chains came from one sample sequenced in a study of CXCR3-negative and CXCR3-positive naive CD8 T cells. Study conclusions and caveats: Comparison of naive cells showed more hydrophobic TRB CDR3s in CXCR3-positive than in CXCR3-negative naive cells.

Their recognized antigens are unknown. Libraries of TRB cDNA were made by 5' RACE and carried UMIs. TCRdb reprocessed the 5' RACE reads and keeps a single row for each CDR3 protein, giving no DNA. The sample table sets out approximately 5,300 distinct CDR3 sequences. The sequenced sample consisted of naive CXCR3+ CD8+ T cells from blood. Subset indicated: CD45RO-CCR7+CD27+CD95- naive CD8+ T cells expressing CXCR3 (TNR3+). The receptors shown here come from a human donor in good health. Some clones in this sample may be carry-over from other donors' samples.

The gene calls are TRBV12-3 or TRBV12-4 and TRBJ1-1; lacking DNA, the TRBD1 call made by TCRdb goes unchecked. CDR3 length: 13 amino acids. This chain's CDR3 is CASSTQGHTEAFF.

This clonotype is medium-sized by frequency. The gene calls are TRBV5-6 and TRBJ2-7. This CDR3 is 12 amino acids long. Germline CDR1 SGHDT, CDR2 YYEEEE. CDR3 loop: CASSLSHGEQYF.

Frequency places this clonotype as medium-sized. This chain connects TRBV2 to TRBJ1-5; TCRdb calls TRBD1, which cannot be checked without DNA. The CDR3 covers 14 residues. Germline CDR1 reads SNHLY; CDR2 reads FYNNEI. CDR3 residues: CASSDWGGNQPQHF.

The chain has TRBV7-2 and TRBJ1-5; checking the TCRdb D call of TRBD1 is not possible without DNA. CDR1 and CDR2 from the germline V gene are SGHTA and FQGNSA. The length of the CDR3 is 15 residues. CDR3 residues: CASSTNGAGNQPQHF.

This clonotype is labeled medium-sized (0.01 to 0.1%) based on frequency. This rearrangement joins TRBV29-1 to TRBJ2-7; TCRdb lists TRBD2, though no DNA is available to test this call. The germline V gene has CDR1 SQVTM and CDR2 ANQGSEA. The CDR3 has 14 residues. The CDR3 sequence is CSVVSAGGVYEQYF.

This chain uses TRBV6-5 with TRBJ1-1; TCRdb's D call, TRBD1, is unchecked because there is no DNA. The germline V gene has CDR1 MNHEY and CDR2 SVGAGI. The CDR3 runs 15 residues. The CDR3 is CASSLGVGTGTEAFF.

The V call is TRBV25-1, the J call TRBJ1-2. This CDR3 spans 12 amino acids. Germline CDR1 and CDR2: MGHDK and SYGVNS. This CDR3 reads CASSDGGRGYTF.

In terms of frequency, this clonotype is medium-sized. This chain links TRBV29-1 with TRBJ2-1; TCRdb's D call of TRBD1 is untestable without DNA. Germline V gene lookup returns CDR1 SQVTM and CDR2 ANQGSEA. The CDR3 has 12 amino acids. The CDR3 loop is CSVADRVGEQFF.